These T cell receptor beta chains were read from a single sample in a study of T cell responses to AZD1222 COVID-19 vaccine. Clones were read by immunoSEQ multiplex PCR, and TCRdb kept only the in-frame ones, dropping some. This sample has 120,000 or so clones, with about 92% found just once. Sequenced material: peripheral blood, taken 28 days after the second AZD1222 dose. The receptors here all came from an adult who received the AZD1222 COVID-19 vaccine. CDR3s include the opening cysteine and the closing phenylalanine or tryptophan. Fields, in order: D gene, clone size, V gene, J gene, CDR3 DNA, CDR3 protein. D genes are given only for firm matches. A clone size is listed for some rows: how often the clone was seen (once, few, many), or a class if it is expanded.

d_call: NA; clone_size: NA; v_call: TRBV12-5; j_call: TRBJ2-7; cdr3_nt: TGTGCTAGTGGCGTCGGGCTCTCCTACGAGCAGTACTTC; cdr3_aa: CASGVGLSYEQYF
d_call: NA; clone_size: NA; v_call: TRBV9; j_call: TRBJ1-2; cdr3_nt: TGTGCCAGCAGGGGTGATGTGGGCTACACCTTC; cdr3_aa: CASRGDVGYTF
d_call: NA; clone_size: NA; v_call: TRBV4-3; j_call: TRBJ2-2; cdr3_nt: TGCGCCAGCAGCCAAGATTACCAGACCGGGGAGCTGTTTTTT; cdr3_aa: CASSQDYQTGELFF
d_call: TRBD2; clone_size: NA; v_call: TRBV7-7; j_call: TRBJ2-1; cdr3_nt: TGTGCCAGCAGCACCGGGACTAGCGGTCTCAATGAGCAGTTCTTC; cdr3_aa: CASSTGTSGLNEQFF
d_call: TRBD2; clone_size: NA; v_call: TRBV5-1; j_call: TRBJ2-1; cdr3_nt: TGCGCCAGCAGCAGACCGGGACTAGCGTCCTCCTACAATGAGCAGTTCTTC; cdr3_aa: CASSRPGLASSYNEQFF
d_call: NA; clone_size: NA; v_call: TRBV6-1; j_call: TRBJ2-7; cdr3_nt: TGTGCCAGCAGTGAAGGCGGGTGGAACTCCTACGAGCAGTACTTC; cdr3_aa: CASSEGGWNSYEQYF
d_call: TRBD2; clone_size: once; v_call: TRBV19; j_call: TRBJ2-1; cdr3_nt: TGTGCCAGTATCGAACCGGGACTAGCGGGGGGTGAGCAGTTCTTC; cdr3_aa: CASIEPGLAGGEQFF
d_call: NA; clone_size: NA; v_call: TRBV20-1; j_call: TRBJ1-1; cdr3_nt: TGCAGTGCTAGGTTCACCACTGAAGCTTTCTTT; cdr3_aa: CSARFTTEAFF
d_call: NA; clone_size: few; v_call: TRBV28; j_call: TRBJ1-3; cdr3_nt: TGTGCCAGCAGACCGCCCACAGGGACGGGAAACACCATATATTTT; cdr3_aa: CASRPPTGTGNTIYF
d_call: NA; clone_size: NA; v_call: TRBV3-1/TRBV3-2; j_call: TRBJ1-2; cdr3_nt: TGTGCCAGCAGCCCTGGGCCGAGCAGCTACACCTTC; cdr3_aa: CASSPGPSSYTF
d_call: NA; clone_size: NA; v_call: TRBV27; j_call: TRBJ1-1; cdr3_nt: TGTGCCAGCAGTTTAGCGACCCTCGGACGGGTGAACACTGAAGCTTTCTTT; cdr3_aa: CASSLATLGRVNTEAFF
d_call: NA; clone_size: NA; v_call: TRBV5-1; j_call: TRBJ2-3; cdr3_nt: TGCGCCAGCAGCCCTCTGGTGGGGAGCACAGATACGCAGTATTTT; cdr3_aa: CASSPLVGSTDTQYF
d_call: TRBD2; clone_size: once; v_call: TRBV9; j_call: TRBJ2-5; cdr3_nt: TGTGCCAGCAGCGTTGGGACTAGCCAAGAGACCCAGTACTTC; cdr3_aa: CASSVGTSQETQYF
d_call: NA; clone_size: NA; v_call: TRBV18; j_call: TRBJ2-5; cdr3_nt: TGTGCCAGCTCACCAACGTTTCAAGAGACCCAGTACTTC; cdr3_aa: CASSPTFQETQYF
d_call: TRBD1; clone_size: NA; v_call: TRBV6-5; j_call: TRBJ1-1; cdr3_nt: TGTGCCAGCAGTCGACAGGGGGACACTGAAGCTTTCTTT; cdr3_aa: CASSRQGDTEAFF
d_call: NA; clone_size: NA; v_call: TRBV5-1; j_call: TRBJ1-1; cdr3_nt: TGCGCCAGCAGCGAAAGAGAGAACACTGAAGCTTTCTTT; cdr3_aa: CASSERENTEAFF
d_call: TRBD2; clone_size: NA; v_call: TRBV7-9; j_call: TRBJ2-1; cdr3_nt: TGTGCCAGCAGCAAAATTAGCGGGAGCGGCAATGAGCAGTTCTTC; cdr3_aa: CASSKISGSGNEQFF
d_call: TRBD1; clone_size: few; v_call: TRBV19; j_call: TRBJ1-4; cdr3_nt: TGTGCCAGTAGTAACGCGGGACAGCGAACCGCAAGGGATAATAATGAAAAACTGTTTTTT; cdr3_aa: CASSNAGQRTARDNNEKLFF
d_call: NA; clone_size: NA; v_call: TRBV28; j_call: TRBJ2-7; cdr3_nt: TGTGCCAGCAGTGAGGGCCCTCTCCCCTACGAGCAGTACTTC; cdr3_aa: CASSEGPLPYEQYF
d_call: NA; clone_size: NA; v_call: TRBV29-1; j_call: TRBJ2-5; cdr3_nt: TGCAGCGTCGACCGGGCCTTTGATCAAGAGACCCAGTACTTC; cdr3_aa: CSVDRAFDQETQYF
d_call: NA; clone_size: NA; v_call: TRBV5-4; j_call: TRBJ2-7; cdr3_nt: TGTGCCAGCAGCCCTTGGCAGGGGTCAAACGAGCAGTACTTC; cdr3_aa: CASSPWQGSNEQYF
d_call: NA; clone_size: NA; v_call: TRBV6-5; j_call: TRBJ1-5; cdr3_nt: TGTGCCAGCAGAAGAGAGTTCGAAAGCAATCAGCCCCAGCATTTT; cdr3_aa: CASRREFESNQPQHF
d_call: NA; clone_size: NA; v_call: TRBV29-1; j_call: TRBJ2-7; cdr3_nt: TGCAGCGTTGTCTCACAGGCTTCCTACGAGCAGTACTTC; cdr3_aa: CSVVSQASYEQYF
d_call: NA; clone_size: NA; v_call: TRBV9; j_call: TRBJ2-7; cdr3_nt: TGTGCCAGCAGCCCCAGGGCAGGGGACAACTACGAGCAGTACTTC; cdr3_aa: CASSPRAGDNYEQYF
d_call: TRBD2; clone_size: NA; v_call: TRBV7-3; j_call: TRBJ2-3; cdr3_nt: TGTGCCAGCAGCCCTCGGGGGGGCGCCACAGATACGCAGTATTTT; cdr3_aa: CASSPRGGATDTQYF
d_call: NA; clone_size: NA; v_call: TRBV7-2; j_call: TRBJ2-5; cdr3_nt: TGTGCCAGCAGCTTTGGGGAGGTGGAGACCCAGTACTTC; cdr3_aa: CASSFGEVETQYF
d_call: NA; clone_size: NA; v_call: TRBV19; j_call: TRBJ1-1; cdr3_nt: TGTGCCAGTAGTATATACAGGGACACTGAAGCTTTCTTT; cdr3_aa: CASSIYRDTEAFF
d_call: NA; clone_size: NA; v_call: TRBV6-5; j_call: TRBJ1-1; cdr3_nt: TGTGCCAGCAGGGACGGTTTAGGGAACACTGAAGCTTTCTTT; cdr3_aa: CASRDGLGNTEAFF
d_call: NA; clone_size: NA; v_call: TRBV18; j_call: TRBJ2-3; cdr3_nt: TGTGCCAGCTCACCACCGACCACAACAAACGCAGATACGCAGTATTTT; cdr3_aa: CASSPPTTTNADTQYF
d_call: NA; clone_size: NA; v_call: TRBV28; j_call: TRBJ2-7; cdr3_nt: TGTGCCAGCAGTCAAATGCCGGACATCGAGCAGTACTTC; cdr3_aa: CASSQMPDIEQYF
d_call: NA; clone_size: NA; v_call: TRBV7-6; j_call: TRBJ2-3; cdr3_nt: TGTGCCAGTAGCGTGGGGGTAGCTCTTCCTAGCACAGATACGCAGTATTTT; cdr3_aa: CASSVGVALPSTDTQYF
d_call: TRBD1; clone_size: NA; v_call: TRBV19; j_call: TRBJ1-2; cdr3_nt: TGTGCCAGTAGCCGGACAGGGCTCGGGTATGGCTACACCTTC; cdr3_aa: CASSRTGLGYGYTF
d_call: NA; clone_size: NA; v_call: TRBV5-1; j_call: TRBJ2-5; cdr3_nt: TGCGCCAGCAGCCAGGGAACCCCGGAGGAGACCCAGTACTTC; cdr3_aa: CASSQGTPEETQYF
d_call: TRBD2; clone_size: NA; v_call: TRBV29-1; j_call: TRBJ2-3; cdr3_nt: TGCAGCGTCCTTAGGGGCGGGAGCGCGCAGTATTTT; cdr3_aa: CSVLRGGSAQYF
d_call: NA; clone_size: NA; v_call: TRBV6-2/TRBV6-3; j_call: TRBJ2-2; cdr3_nt: TGTGCCACCAGCTCAATCAAGGGGCTAGCGTCCCCCGGGGAGCTGTTTTTT; cdr3_aa: CATSSIKGLASPGELFF
d_call: NA; clone_size: NA; v_call: TRBV18; j_call: TRBJ2-3; cdr3_nt: TGTGCCAGCTCACCGGGACGAGATACGCAGTATTTT; cdr3_aa: CASSPGRDTQYF
d_call: NA; clone_size: few; v_call: TRBV27; j_call: TRBJ2-7; cdr3_nt: TGTGCCAGCAGTTTATCTACCCCCATAAGAAGGGGGAGGACCTACGAGCAGTACTTC; cdr3_aa: CASSLSTPIRRGRTYEQYF
d_call: NA; clone_size: once; v_call: TRBV29-1; j_call: TRBJ1-2; cdr3_nt: TGCAGCGTCGAACGGGAAGGGGATTATGGCTACACCTTC; cdr3_aa: CSVEREGDYGYTF
d_call: NA; clone_size: NA; v_call: TRBV6-5; j_call: TRBJ2-1; cdr3_nt: TGTGCCAGCAGTTCTCGGACAACCGTTTACAATGAGCAGTTCTTC; cdr3_aa: CASSSRTTVYNEQFF
d_call: TRBD1; clone_size: NA; v_call: TRBV6-6; j_call: TRBJ1-6; cdr3_nt: TGTGCCAGCAGCCTGACAGGGCTCAATTCACCCCTCCACTTT; cdr3_aa: CASSLTGLNSPLHF
d_call: TRBD1; clone_size: once; v_call: TRBV7-9; j_call: TRBJ1-1; cdr3_nt: TGTGCCAGCAGCCGCGACAGGGAAGAAGCTTTCTTT; cdr3_aa: CASSRDREEAFF
d_call: NA; clone_size: NA; v_call: TRBV19; j_call: TRBJ2-1; cdr3_nt: TGTGCCAGTAGTATAGTAGCCCGAGGGTACAATGAGCAGTTCTTC; cdr3_aa: CASSIVARGYNEQFF
d_call: NA; clone_size: NA; v_call: TRBV19; j_call: TRBJ2-5; cdr3_nt: TGTGCCAGTAGTATAATGGGTCAGGGGATAGAAAAGACCCAGTACTTC; cdr3_aa: CASSIMGQGIEKTQYF
d_call: NA; clone_size: NA; v_call: TRBV6-5; j_call: TRBJ1-5; cdr3_nt: TGTGCCAGCGGTTCGGGAGATAGGAGCAATCAGCCCCAGCATTTT; cdr3_aa: CASGSGDRSNQPQHF
d_call: NA; clone_size: NA; v_call: TRBV5-1; j_call: TRBJ1-4; cdr3_nt: TGCGCCAGCAGCTTGAGGGCAGGCGGGGAAAAACTGTTTTTT; cdr3_aa: CASSLRAGGEKLFF
d_call: NA; clone_size: NA; v_call: TRBV5-8; j_call: TRBJ2-7; cdr3_nt: TGTGCCAGCAGCTTGGAAGTAAACAGTCCGGGGAACGAGCAGTACTTC; cdr3_aa: CASSLEVNSPGNEQYF
d_call: NA; clone_size: NA; v_call: TRBV19; j_call: TRBJ2-4; cdr3_nt: TGTGCCAGTAGTACGCTAGAGGCCAAAAACATTCAGTACTTC; cdr3_aa: CASSTLEAKNIQYF
d_call: TRBD2; clone_size: once; v_call: TRBV12-5; j_call: TRBJ2-2; cdr3_nt: TGTGCTAGTGGTTCGACTAGCGGGGGGACCGGGGAGCTGTTTTTT; cdr3_aa: CASGSTSGGTGELFF
d_call: NA; clone_size: NA; v_call: TRBV7-7; j_call: TRBJ2-5; cdr3_nt: TGTGCCAGCAGCTTGACCGGGAGTGCGCAAGAGACCCAGTACTTC; cdr3_aa: CASSLTGSAQETQYF
d_call: NA; clone_size: NA; v_call: TRBV30; j_call: TRBJ1-4; cdr3_nt: TGTGCCTGGACCACCCGGGGGGAAAAACTGTTTTTT; cdr3_aa: CAWTTRGEKLFF